This T cell receptor (beta chain) appears in the sequencing data of a study of shared clonotypes between healthy human individuals. J gave up 5 bases and V 2 bases, and 7 bases lay outside the gene matches. The CDR3 runs 16 residues. CDR1 is MNHEY, CDR2 SMNVEV, per germline (reference sequence). The assay was immunoSEQ multiplex PCR, and TCRdb's table has in-frame clones only and misses some. The sample lists about 2.3 million clones, 85% to 95% occurring once. The V and J genes are TRBV27 and TRBJ2-1, with 9 positions matching TRBD1. The clonotype was recovered from a man aged 18-30 years in good health. Some clones in this sample may be carry-over from other donors' samples. Sample: naive CD4+ T cells from PBMCs. Noted subset: CD45RA+ positively selected. In DNA, the CDR3 is TGTGCCAGCAGTTTACCCGGGACAGGGCGGAACAATGAGCAGTTCTTC. This codes for CASSLPGTGRNNEQFF.